The 27 T cell receptor beta chains presented below share a single source sample, sequenced in a study of CD8+ T cells in alopecia areata. It was cDNA, reverse transcribed from extracted RNA, that served as the sequencing template. Assay used: immunoSEQ multiplex PCR; TCRdb lists only in-frame clones, some missing. The data contain around 97,000 clones, 70% to 90% of them seen just once; the ten biggest clones take up roughly 10%. Treatment reported: oral pan-JAK inhibitor, 5-10 mg twice daily. The starting material was CD8+ T cells sorted from blood, obtained at week 34, from a patient treated with tofacitinib. Receptors originate from a human donor with alopecia areata.

The chain joins TRBV19 to TRBJ2-6; D could derive from TRBD1 or TRBD2 (5 bases each). The germline CDR1 and CDR2 sequences are LNHDA and SQIVND (reference sequence). The germline V and J ends were trimmed by 3 bases and 4 bases, with 10 bases remaining between them. This CDR3 is 15 amino acids long. The CDR3 bases are TGTGCCAGTAGTATTACGGGGACCGGGGCCAACGTCCTGACTTTC. Amino acids: CASSITGTGANVLTF.

The CDR3 DNA reads TGTGCCAGCAGCCGTTTAGCGGGAGGAGGTGAGACCCAGTACTTC. Its protein product is CASSRLAGGGETQYF. This chain links TRBV7-9 with TRBJ2-5, with 10 bases matching TRBD2. J lost 5 bases, V lost 5 bases, and 8 bases had no gene match. The CDR3 sequence is 15 residues long. Per germline, CDR1 SEHNR and CDR2 FQNEAQ (reference sequence).

About this clone itself: The sample carries other DNA sequences with the same CDR3. J is TRBJ2-7 and V is TRBV4-1, with TRBD1 matching 7 bases. The CDR3 totals 15 residues. The V and J ends lost 0 bases and 3 bases, in that order; junction bases with no gene match: 5. The germline CDR1 and CDR2 sequences are MGHRA and YSYEKL. The CDR3 loop is CASSQEYRGRYEQYF. CDR3 nucleotide sequence: TGCGCCAGCAGCCAAGAGTACAGGGGCCGCTACGAGCAGTACTTC.

This clone was seen just once. The chain has TRBV4-1 and TRBJ2-2; D unclear. This CDR3 contains 16 residues. In germline, CDR1 is MGHRA, CDR2 YSYEKL. Trimming took off 6 bases at V and 7 bases at J, with 21 bases between the two ends. The CDR3 DNA is TGCGCCAGCAGTCCTAATCCCGAACCCAACTTCGGGGAGCTGTTTTTT. It encodes CASSPNPEPNFGELFF.

V and J are TRBV9 and TRBJ2-1; 12 nucleotides align to TRBD2. This CDR3 region has 16 residues. The germline V gene encodes CDR1 SGDLS and CDR2 YYNGEE. V shed 4 bases, J shed 4 bases, and the junction held 6 bases outside the gene matches. This CDR3 reads CASSKTSGGAYNEQFF. DNA for the CDR3: TGTGCCAGCAGCAAGACTAGCGGGGGTGCTTACAATGAGCAGTTCTTC.

V usage is TRBV5-4 and J usage is TRBJ2-5, with TRBD2 identical over 7 bases. Germline trimming cut 0 bases from V and 2 bases from J; bases unmatched to any gene: 4. The CDR3 runs to 15 residues. The germline CDR1 and CDR2 sequences are SGHNT and YYREEE (reference sequence). CDR3 in DNA: TGTGCCAGCAGCTTGGATCTAGCGGTTCAAGAGACCCAGTACTTC. Amino acids: CASSLDLAVQETQYF.

This clone was detected only a few times. The chain uses TRBV5-6 and TRBJ2-3; tentative D call: TRBD1 (7 bases). Germline CDR1 and CDR2: SGHDT and YYEEEE. This CDR3 is built from 14 residues. Trimming removed 4 bases at V and 2 bases at J, with 11 bases between. CDR3 sequence reads: CASSRGTATDTQYF. The CDR3 DNA reads as TGTGCCAGCAGCCGGGGGACAGCCACAGATACGCAGTATTTT.

This chain uses TRBV6-1 with TRBJ2-2; D ambiguous. The germline V gene has CDR1 MNHNS and CDR2 SASEGT. Trimming left V 8 bases short and J 7 bases short, with 11 bases between. The CDR3 length is 12 residues. The chain's CDR3 is CASLPGGGELFF. The CDR3 DNA follows: TGTGCCAGCCTTCCGGGCGGCGGGGAGCTGTTTTTT.

The chain recombines TRBV10-2 with TRBJ2-7, with 12 nucleotides matching TRBD2. CDR3 length: 15 residues. The trim removed 5 bases at V and 4 bases at J, leaving 6 bases unmatched. Germline CDR1 reads WSHSY; CDR2 reads SAAADI. This chain's CDR3 is CASSLQTSGGYEQYF. The CDR3 nucleotides read TGCGCCAGCAGTTTACAGACTAGCGGGGGATACGAGCAGTACTTC.

The chain combines TRBV29-1 with TRBJ1-3, with 8 bases fitting TRBD1. The CDR3 has 18 residues. The ends lost 5 bases at V and 2 bases at J; junction bases unmatched: 17. CDR1 is SQVTM, CDR2 ANQGSEA, per germline. The CDR3, as DNA: TGCAGCGTTAGGGGAAGGTCTTCGACAGGGGAGCCTGGAAACACCATATATTTT. Its protein product is CSVRGRSSTGEPGNTIYF.

V gene TRBV6-1 combines with J gene TRBJ2-2; 15 bases match TRBD2. Germline CDR1 and CDR2: MNHNS and SASEGT. The CDR3 has 15 amino acids. After removal of 10 bases from V and 8 bases from J, the junction contained 8 bases not matched to a gene. The CDR3: CATLGLAGGGGELFF. The CDR3 region has the DNA TGTGCCACCCTGGGACTAGCGGGAGGCGGAGGGGAGCTGTTTTTT.

This clone has just a few counts. This rearrangement joins TRBV29-1 to TRBJ2-7; weak D call: TRBD1 (6 bases). The CDR3 has 13 residues. Trimming pared 4 bases from V and 2 bases from J, leaving 12 bases between. Germline V CDR1 and CDR2: SQVTM, ANQGSEA. Written as DNA, the CDR3 is TGCAGCGTTGTCCCGACAGGAACCTACGAGCAGTACTTC. This sequence encodes CSVVPTGTYEQYF.

The V call is TRBV7-2, the J call TRBJ2-3, with D perhaps TRBD2 (6 bases). The germline CDR1 and CDR2 sequences are SGHTA and FQGNSA. V was trimmed by 5 bases and J by 4 bases, leaving 10 bases between them. CDR3 length: 13 amino acids. CDR3 loop: CASSPTRPDTQYF. The DNA of the CDR3 is TGTGCCAGCAGCCCGACTAGACCAGATACGCAGTATTTT.

The sample holds a few counts of this clone. The CDR3 here is CASSLESSQQYF. CDR3 bases: TGTGCCAGCAGCTTAGAATCGTCCCAGCAGTACTTC. This chain links TRBV7-8 with TRBJ2-7; D ambiguous. The V gene lost 1 base and the J gene lost 8 bases, with 9 bases spanning the gap. The germline gives CDR1 SGHVS, CDR2 FQNEAQ. CDR3 length: 12 amino acids. Combining the CDR3 with reference TRBV7-8 and TRBJ2-7 gives the whole variable domain GAGVSQSPRYKVAKRGQDVALRCDPISGHVSLFWYQQALGQGPEFLTYFQNEAQLDKSGLPSDRFFAERPEGSVSTLKIQRTQQEDSAVYLCASSLESSQQYFGPGTRLTVT.

The gene calls are TRBV2 and TRBJ2-7; weak D call: TRBD2 (5 bases). Trimming pared 0 bases from V and 1 base from J, leaving 10 bases between. The CDR3 loop spans 15 amino acids. Germline loops: CDR1 SNHLY, CDR2 FYNNEI. Here the CDR3 DNA reads TGTGCCAGCAGTGAAGCCGGAAGCGGATCCTACGAGCAGTACTTC. Translated, it gives CASSEAGSGSYEQYF.

The rearrangement links TRBV6-1 to TRBJ2-5; no definite D call. Looked up from germline, CDR1 is MNHNS and CDR2 is SASEGT. The CDR3 has 15 residues. Trimming pared 1 base from V and 5 bases from J, leaving 14 bases between. CDR3 loop: CASSEELEIRETQYF. The CDR3 bases are TGTGCCAGCAGTGAAGAACTGGAGATAAGGGAGACCCAGTACTTC.

This clone appeared once. The same CDR3 can be traced to other DNA sequences in this sample. The CDR3 nucleotides read TGCGCCAGCAGCCAAGAAAGTCGTGGGCGATACGAGCAGTACTTC. Amino acid sequence: CASSQESRGRYEQYF. The V and J genes are TRBV4-1 and TRBJ2-7; D gene unclear. V was pared by 0 bases and J by 4 bases, with 13 bases between. Germline loops: CDR1 MGHRA, CDR2 YSYEKL. CDR3 length: 15 amino acids.

The V and J genes are TRBV6-1 and TRBJ2-1; D uncertain. CDR1 and CDR2 (germline): MNHNS, SASEGT. The CDR3 totals 12 residues. The V end lost 8 bases, the J end lost 3 bases, and 8 bases lay between the germline ends. The CDR3 loop is CASLESYNEQFF. The CDR3 coding sequence is TGTGCCAGCTTAGAGAGCTACAATGAGCAGTTCTTC.

The gene calls are TRBV2 and TRBJ2-7; no reliable D call. V was cut by 3 bases and J by 4 bases, with 13 bases left in between. The germline CDR1 and CDR2 sequences are SNHLY and FYNNEI. The length of the CDR3 is 14 residues. Written as DNA, the CDR3 is TGTGCCAGCAGTGACCCGCGCGGAGCTTACGAGCAGTACTTC. Protein sequence: CASSDPRGAYEQYF.

This clone has only one observation. This chain joins TRBV29-1 and TRBJ2-2; D is undetermined. The CDR3 has 13 amino acids. The V end was cut by 5 bases, the J end by 0 bases, with 7 bases between. Germline CDR1 and CDR2: SQVTM and ANQGSEA. CDR3 amino acids: CSVRQPNTGELFF. The DNA for the CDR3 is TGCAGCGTTAGGCAGCCGAACACCGGGGAGCTGTTTTTT.

In this sample, this clone turned up once. V is TRBV12-5 and J is TRBJ2-5; tentatively, D is TRBD1 or TRBD2 (5 bases each). The CDR3 has 13 residues. Between the trimmed V and J ends, which lost 1 base and 5 bases, there was a span of 8 bases. In germline, CDR1 is LGHNT, CDR2 FRNRAP. The CDR3 DNA follows: TGTGCTAGTGGTTTGGGGGGGTCGGAGACCCAGTACTTC. This codes for CASGLGGSETQYF.

This chain links TRBV29-1 with TRBJ2-3; D is undetermined. The CDR3 totals 13 residues. In germline, CDR1 is SQVTM, CDR2 ANQGSEA. The V gene lost 5 bases and the J gene lost 0 bases, with 9 bases spanning the gap. In nucleotides, the CDR3 is TGCAGCGTTCCGGGTTCTAGCACAGATACGCAGTATTTT. Protein sequence: CSVPGSSTDTQYF.

The chain employs TRBV19 and TRBJ2-3; D ambiguous. The CDR3 is 15 residues long. CDR1 and CDR2 from the germline V gene are LNHDA and SQIVND (reference sequence). V lost 5 bases and J 0 bases, leaving 12 bases between the germline ends. The CDR3 loop is CASSSDTSSTDTQYF. For the CDR3, the DNA is TGTGCCAGTAGTTCCGACACCTCTAGCACAGATACGCAGTATTTT.

There are a few counts of this clone. The rearrangement uses TRBV19 and TRBJ2-3; 9 bases are a match to TRBD2. Germline values: CDR1 LNHDA, CDR2 SQIVND (reference sequence). The J segment lost 2 bases and the V segment lost 5 bases, leaving 8 bases of the junction unmatched. This CDR3 spans 16 amino acids. The CDR3 DNA is TGTGCCAGTAGTCCCGTAGCGGGGGCCCACACAGATACGCAGTATTTT. Its translation is CASSPVAGAHTDTQYF.

V gene TRBV13 combines with J gene TRBJ2-7; 10 bases are a match to TRBD1. V lost 3 bases, J lost 5 bases, and 4 bases stayed unmatched. The CDR3 has 14 amino acids. CDR1 is PRHDT and CDR2 is FYEKMQ in the germline V gene (reference sequence). This CDR3 reads CASSLGDRGHEQYF. The CDR3 nucleotides are TGTGCCAGCAGCTTGGGAGACAGGGGGCACGAGCAGTACTTC.

V usage is TRBV29-1 and J usage is TRBJ2-7, with TRBD2 identical over 13 bases. With 4 bases clipped from V and 4 bases from J, the junction kept 13 bases outside the gene matches. This CDR3 is built from 17 residues. CDR1 and CDR2 (germline): SQVTM, ANQGSEA. The CDR3 region is CSVVALWTSGSRYEQYF. For the CDR3, the DNA is TGCAGCGTTGTTGCTCTTTGGACTAGCGGGAGTCGGTACGAGCAGTACTTC.

The chain joins TRBV9 to TRBJ2-7; the D is unclear. The CDR3 sequence is 14 residues long. Germline-derived CDR1 and CDR2 are SGDLS and YYNGEE. Trimming cost V 1 base and J 2 bases, with 10 bases left between them. CDR3 coding DNA: TGTGCCAGCAGCGTACAGGAATCCCCCTACGAGCAGTACTTC. Translated, it gives CASSVQESPYEQYF.